This T cell receptor beta chain was observed in a study of T cells after yellow fever vaccination. Study as a whole: Fractions containing few cells were prepared with SMART-Seq v4 Ultra Low Input. Study conclusions and caveats: The secondary response was weaker but peaked faster, day 5 versus 15.

This clonotype was seen only a few times. The antigen remains unidentified. J lost 5 bases, V lost 1 base, and 7 bases had no gene match. The CDR3 is 14 amino acids. CDR1 and CDR2 from the germline V gene are DFQATT and SNEGSKA (reference sequence). TCRdb re-derived calls from the 5' RACE reads in MiXCR, one entry per CDR3 protein. The sample includes fewer than 400,000 distinct CDR3 sequences, under 7.5% seen only once; the top ten take 15%. The sequence derives from a man under 40 who received the YFV17D yellow fever vaccine. Sample: PBMCs, taken 5 days after the yellow fever booster vaccination. The genes are TRBV20-1 and TRBJ1-1; 7 bases are a match to TRBD1. CDR3 coding DNA: TGCAGTGCTAGAGTCACAGGGGTAGGAACTGAAGCTTTCTTT. Its protein product is CSARVTGVGTEAFF.